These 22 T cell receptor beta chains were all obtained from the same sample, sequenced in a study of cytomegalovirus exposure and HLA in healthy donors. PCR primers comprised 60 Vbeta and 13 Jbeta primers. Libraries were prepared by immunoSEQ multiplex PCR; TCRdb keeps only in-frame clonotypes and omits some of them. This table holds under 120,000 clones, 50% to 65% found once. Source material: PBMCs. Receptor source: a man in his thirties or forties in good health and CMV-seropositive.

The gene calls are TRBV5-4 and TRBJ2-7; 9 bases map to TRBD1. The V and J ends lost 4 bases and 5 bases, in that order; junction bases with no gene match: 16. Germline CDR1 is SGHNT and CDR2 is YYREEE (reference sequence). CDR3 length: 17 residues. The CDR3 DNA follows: TGTGCCAGCAGCCCAAACGCCCCGGGGACAGGGCTGCACGAGCAGTACTTC. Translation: CASSPNAPGTGLHEQYF.

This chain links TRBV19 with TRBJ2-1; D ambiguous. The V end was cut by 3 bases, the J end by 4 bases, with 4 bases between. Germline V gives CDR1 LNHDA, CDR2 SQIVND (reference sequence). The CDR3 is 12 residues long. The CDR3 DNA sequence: TGTGCCAGTAGTATGAGGTACAATGAGCAGTTCTTC. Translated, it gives CASSMRYNEQFF.

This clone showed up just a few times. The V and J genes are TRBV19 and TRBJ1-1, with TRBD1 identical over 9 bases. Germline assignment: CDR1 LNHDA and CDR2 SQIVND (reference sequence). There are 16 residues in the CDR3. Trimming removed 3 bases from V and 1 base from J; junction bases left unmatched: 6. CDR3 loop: CASSIHRGRGNTEAFF. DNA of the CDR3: TGTGCCAGTAGTATCCACAGGGGGCGTGGGAACACTGAAGCTTTCTTT.

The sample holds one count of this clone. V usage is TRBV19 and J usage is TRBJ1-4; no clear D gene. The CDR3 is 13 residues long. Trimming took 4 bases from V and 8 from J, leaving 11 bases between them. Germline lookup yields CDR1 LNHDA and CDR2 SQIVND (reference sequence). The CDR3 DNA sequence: TGTGCCAGTAGTACCCCCCAGAGGGAAAAACTGTTTTTT. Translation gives CASSTPQREKLFF.

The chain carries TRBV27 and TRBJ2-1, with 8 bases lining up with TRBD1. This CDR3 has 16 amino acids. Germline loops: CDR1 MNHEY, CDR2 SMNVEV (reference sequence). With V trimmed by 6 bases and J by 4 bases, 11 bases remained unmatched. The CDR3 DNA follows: TGTGCCAGCAGCTTCCACAGACAGGGGTTATACAATGAGCAGTTCTTC. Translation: CASSFHRQGLYNEQFF.

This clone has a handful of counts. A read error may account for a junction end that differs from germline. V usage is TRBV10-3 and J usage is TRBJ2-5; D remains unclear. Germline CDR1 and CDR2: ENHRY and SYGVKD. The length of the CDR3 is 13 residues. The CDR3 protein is CAINERGSETQYF. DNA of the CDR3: TGTGCCATCAATGAGCGAGGCTCGGAGACCCAGTACTTC.

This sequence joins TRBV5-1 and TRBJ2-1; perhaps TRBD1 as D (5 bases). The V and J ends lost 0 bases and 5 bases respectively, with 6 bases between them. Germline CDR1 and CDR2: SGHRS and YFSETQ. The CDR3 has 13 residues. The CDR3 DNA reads TGCGCCAGCAGCTTGGGCAGGGACAATGAGCAGTTCTTC. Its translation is CASSLGRDNEQFF.

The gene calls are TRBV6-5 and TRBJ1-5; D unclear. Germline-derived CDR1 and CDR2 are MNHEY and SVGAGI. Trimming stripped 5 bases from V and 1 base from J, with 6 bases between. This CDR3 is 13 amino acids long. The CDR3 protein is CASSGLSNQPQHF. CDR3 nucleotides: TGTGCCAGCAGTGGCCTCAGCAATCAGCCCCAGCATTTT.

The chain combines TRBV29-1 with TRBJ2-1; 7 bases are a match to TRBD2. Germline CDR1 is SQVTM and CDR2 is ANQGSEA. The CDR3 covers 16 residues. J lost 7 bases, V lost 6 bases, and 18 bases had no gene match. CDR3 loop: CSVARGGPTRINEQFF. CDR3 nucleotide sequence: TGCAGCGTAGCCCGCGGGGGACCCACCCGGATAAATGAGCAGTTCTTC.

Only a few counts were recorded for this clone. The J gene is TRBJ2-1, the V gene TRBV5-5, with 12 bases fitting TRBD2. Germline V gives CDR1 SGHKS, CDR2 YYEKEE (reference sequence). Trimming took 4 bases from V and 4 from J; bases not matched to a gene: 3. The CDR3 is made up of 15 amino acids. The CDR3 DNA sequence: TGTGCCAGCAGCACACTAGCGGGGGGATACAATGAGCAGTTCTTC. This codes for CASSTLAGGYNEQFF.

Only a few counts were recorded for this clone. The chain's CDR3 is CASSLLGQGKSYGYTF. CDR3 sequence (DNA): TGTGCCAGCAGTTTACTGGGACAGGGGAAGAGCTATGGCTACACCTTC. This chain joins TRBV27 and TRBJ1-2; 10 positions agree with TRBD1. The V gene's germline CDR1 is MNHEY and CDR2 SMNVEV (reference sequence). The CDR3 is 16 residues long. Unmatched junction bases numbered 7, after V lost 2 bases and J lost 4 bases.

This CDR3 is CASSLGQGFSADTQYF. CDR3 DNA: TGCGCCAGCAGCTTGGGACAGGGGTTCTCCGCAGATACGCAGTATTTT. The rearrangement joins TRBV5-1 to TRBJ2-3, with 8 bases matching TRBD1. In germline, CDR1 is SGHRS, CDR2 YFSETQ. The V and J ends lost 0 bases and 4 bases, in that order; junction bases with no gene match: 7. The CDR3 runs 16 residues.

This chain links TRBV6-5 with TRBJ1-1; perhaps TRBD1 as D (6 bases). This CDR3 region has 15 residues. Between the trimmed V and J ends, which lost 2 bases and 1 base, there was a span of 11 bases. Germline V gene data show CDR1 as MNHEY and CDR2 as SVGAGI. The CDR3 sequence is CASSYLQGSNTEAFF. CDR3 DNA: TGTGCCAGCAGTTACCTACAGGGCTCGAACACTGAAGCTTTCTTT.

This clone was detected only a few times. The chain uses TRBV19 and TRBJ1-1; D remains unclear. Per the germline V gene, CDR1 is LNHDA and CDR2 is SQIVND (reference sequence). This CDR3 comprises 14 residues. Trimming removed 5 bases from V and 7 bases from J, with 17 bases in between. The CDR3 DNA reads TGTGCCAGTAGTTACCGGGATCCTCGGCTTGAAGCTTTCTTT. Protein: CASSYRDPRLEAFF. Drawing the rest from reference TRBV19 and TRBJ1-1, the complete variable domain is DGGITQSPKYLFRKEGQNVTLSCEQNLNHDAMYWYRQDPGQGLRLIYYSQIVNDFQKGDIAEGYSVSREKKESFPLTVTSAQKNPTAFYLCASSYRDPRLEAFFGQGTRLTVV.

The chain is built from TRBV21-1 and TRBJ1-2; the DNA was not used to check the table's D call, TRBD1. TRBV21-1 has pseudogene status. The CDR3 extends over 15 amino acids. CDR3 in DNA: TGTGCCAGCAGCAAAACGGACAGGAGTAACTATGGCTACACCTTC. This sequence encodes CASSKTDRSNYGYTF.

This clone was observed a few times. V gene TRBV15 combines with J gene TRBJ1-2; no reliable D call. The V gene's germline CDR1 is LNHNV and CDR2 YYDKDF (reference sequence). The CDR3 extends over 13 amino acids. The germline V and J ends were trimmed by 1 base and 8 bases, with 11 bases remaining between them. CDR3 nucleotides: TGTGCCACCAGCAGAGGTCCCCTCGGGGGCTACACCTTC. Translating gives CATSRGPLGGYTF.

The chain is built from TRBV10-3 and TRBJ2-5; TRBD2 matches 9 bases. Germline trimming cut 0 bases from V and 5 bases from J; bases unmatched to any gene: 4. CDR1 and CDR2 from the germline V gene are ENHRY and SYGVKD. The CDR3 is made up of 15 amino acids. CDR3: CAISESGTSFETQYF. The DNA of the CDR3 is TGTGCCATCAGTGAGTCAGGGACTAGCTTCGAGACCCAGTACTTC.

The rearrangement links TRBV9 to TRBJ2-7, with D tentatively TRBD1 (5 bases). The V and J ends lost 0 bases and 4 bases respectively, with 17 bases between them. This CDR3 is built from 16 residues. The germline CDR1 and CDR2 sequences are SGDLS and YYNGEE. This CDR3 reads CASSVGWGWGSYEQYF. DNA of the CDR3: TGTGCCAGCAGCGTAGGATGGGGCTGGGGTTCGTACGAGCAGTACTTC.

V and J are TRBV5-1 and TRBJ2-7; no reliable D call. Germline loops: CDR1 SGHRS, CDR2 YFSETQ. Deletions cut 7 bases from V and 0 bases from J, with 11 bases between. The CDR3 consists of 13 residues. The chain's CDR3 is CASGEASSYEQYF. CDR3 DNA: TGCGCCAGCGGAGAGGCCAGCTCCTACGAGCAGTACTTC.

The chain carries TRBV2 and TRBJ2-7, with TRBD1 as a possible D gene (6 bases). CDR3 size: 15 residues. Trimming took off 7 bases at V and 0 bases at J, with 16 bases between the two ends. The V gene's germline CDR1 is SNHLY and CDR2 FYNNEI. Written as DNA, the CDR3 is TGTGCCAGCAATCACAGGGCCTTCAGCTCCTACGAGCAGTACTTC. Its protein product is CASNHRAFSSYEQYF.

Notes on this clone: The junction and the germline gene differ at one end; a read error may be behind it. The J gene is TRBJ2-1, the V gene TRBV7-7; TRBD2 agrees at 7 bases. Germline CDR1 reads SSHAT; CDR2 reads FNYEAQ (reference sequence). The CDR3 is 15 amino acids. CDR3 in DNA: TGTGCTAGCAGCTTATGGGGTGGGGGGGTCAATGAGCAGTTCTTC. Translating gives CASSLWGGGVNEQFF.

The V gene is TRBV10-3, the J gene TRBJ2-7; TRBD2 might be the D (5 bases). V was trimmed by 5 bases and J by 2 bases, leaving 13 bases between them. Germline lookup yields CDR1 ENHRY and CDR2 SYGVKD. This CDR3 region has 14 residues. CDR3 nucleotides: TGTGCCATCAGTCGGACTCTTCCTCCCTACGAGCAGTACTTC. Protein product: CAISRTLPPYEQYF.